This TCR beta chain was retrieved from a study of T cells in Graves' hyperthyroidism and ophthalmopathy. Amplification of TCR beta CDR3 regions used RNA as the template. First-round RT-PCR targeting the TCR CDR3 was performed with the HTBI primer set. TCRdb independently ran MiXCR on the multiplex PCR reads; one entry per CDR3 protein. The sample consists of hundreds of thousands of distinct CDR3 sequences, roughly a fifth of them appearing once. Germline V CDR1 and CDR2: MNHEY, SVGAGI. This CDR3 comprises 16 residues. Trimming at V came to 0 bases and at J to 3 bases, leaving 5 bases not matched to a gene. This clonotype has at least ten counts.

The sample taken for sequencing was blood. The receptor's source is a man aged 50 or older with Graves' ophthalmopathy. The chain is built from TRBV6-5 and TRBJ2-5; 9 nucleotides match TRBD1. The CDR3 sequence is CASSYSGQGREETQYF. DNA for the CDR3: TGTGCCAGCAGTTACTCGGGACAGGGTAGGGAAGAGACCCAGTACTTC.